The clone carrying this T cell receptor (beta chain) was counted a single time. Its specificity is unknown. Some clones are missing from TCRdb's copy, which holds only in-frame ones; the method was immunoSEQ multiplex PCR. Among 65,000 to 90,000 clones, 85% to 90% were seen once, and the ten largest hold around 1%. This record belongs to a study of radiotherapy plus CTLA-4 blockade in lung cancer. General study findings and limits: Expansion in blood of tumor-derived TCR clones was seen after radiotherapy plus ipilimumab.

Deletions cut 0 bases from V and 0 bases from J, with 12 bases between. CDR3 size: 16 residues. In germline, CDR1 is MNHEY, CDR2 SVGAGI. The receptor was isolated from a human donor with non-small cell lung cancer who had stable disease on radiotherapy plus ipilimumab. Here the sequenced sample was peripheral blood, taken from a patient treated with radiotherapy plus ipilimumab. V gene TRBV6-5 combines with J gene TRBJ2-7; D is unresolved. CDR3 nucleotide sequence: TGTGCCAGCAGTTACTCCTGGGCACAGAGCTCCTACGAGCAGTACTTC. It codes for CASSYSWAQSSYEQYF.